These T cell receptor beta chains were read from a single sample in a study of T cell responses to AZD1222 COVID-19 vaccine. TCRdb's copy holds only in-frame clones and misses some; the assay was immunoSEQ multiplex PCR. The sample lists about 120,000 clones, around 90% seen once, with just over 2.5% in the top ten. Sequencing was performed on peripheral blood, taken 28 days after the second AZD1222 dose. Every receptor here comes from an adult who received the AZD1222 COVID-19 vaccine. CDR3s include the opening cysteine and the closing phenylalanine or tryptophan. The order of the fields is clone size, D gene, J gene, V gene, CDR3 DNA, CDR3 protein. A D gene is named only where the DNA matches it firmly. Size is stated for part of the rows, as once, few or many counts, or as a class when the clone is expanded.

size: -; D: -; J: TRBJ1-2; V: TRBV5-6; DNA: TGTGCCAGCAGCTTCAGTAACTATGGCTACACCTTC; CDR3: CASSFSNYGYTF
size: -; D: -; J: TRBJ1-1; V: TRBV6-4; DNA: TGTGCCAGCCAAGAGCCGACCAGGAGAGACACTGAAGCTTTCTTT; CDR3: CASQEPTRRDTEAFF
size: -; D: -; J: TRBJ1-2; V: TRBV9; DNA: TGTGCCAGCAGCGTAGCAGGTGGTGGCTACACCTTC; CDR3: CASSVAGGGYTF
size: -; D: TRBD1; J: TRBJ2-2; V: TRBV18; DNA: TGTGCCAGCTCACCACTAACAGGGGACACCGGGGAGCTGTTTTTT; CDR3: CASSPLTGDTGELFF
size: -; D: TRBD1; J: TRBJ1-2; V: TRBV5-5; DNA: TGTGCCAGCAGCCGCACTGGACAGGGGGCGATTAACTATGGCTACACCTTC; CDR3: CASSRTGQGAINYGYTF
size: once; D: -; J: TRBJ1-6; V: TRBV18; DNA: TGTGCCAGCTTGGGTGACAGTTCTGCGAATTCACCCCTCCACTTT; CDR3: CASLGDSSANSPLHF
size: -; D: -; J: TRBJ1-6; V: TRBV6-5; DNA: TGTGCCAGCAGTTACGGCGGGTCTAATTCACCCCTCCACTTT; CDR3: CASSYGGSNSPLHF
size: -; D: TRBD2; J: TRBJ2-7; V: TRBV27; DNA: TGTGCCAGCAACCCCTTGGGGAGGGTGAACTACGAGCAGTACTTC; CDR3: CASNPLGRVNYEQYF
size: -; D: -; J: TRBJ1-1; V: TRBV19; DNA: TGTGCCAGTAGTATATCCCAGGACGGCACTGAAGCTTTCTTT; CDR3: CASSISQDGTEAFF
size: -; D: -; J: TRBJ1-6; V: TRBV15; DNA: TGTGCCACCAGCAGAGATACGGTGAATTCACCCCTCCACTTT; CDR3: CATSRDTVNSPLHF
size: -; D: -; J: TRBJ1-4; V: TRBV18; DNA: TGTGCCAGCTCACCGGGGAGGGCTCATAATGAAAAACTGTTTTTT; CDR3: CASSPGRAHNEKLFF
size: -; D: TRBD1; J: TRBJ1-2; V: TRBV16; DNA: TGTGCCAGCAGCCCCCGGACAGGGTTATATCTTGGCTACACCTTC; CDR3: CASSPRTGLYLGYTF
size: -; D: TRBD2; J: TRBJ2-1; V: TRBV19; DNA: TGTGCCAGTAGTCCCCGACTAGCGGGGGGGCCGTGGCATGAGCAGTTCTTC; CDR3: CASSPRLAGGPWHEQFF
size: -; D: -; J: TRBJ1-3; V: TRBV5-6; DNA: TGTGCCAGCAGTCGCGGGGCCGGAAACACCATATATTTT; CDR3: CASSRGAGNTIYF
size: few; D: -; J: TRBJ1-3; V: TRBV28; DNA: TGTGCCAGCAGTTTTAGGGGTGTTGGAAACACCATATATTTT; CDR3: CASSFRGVGNTIYF
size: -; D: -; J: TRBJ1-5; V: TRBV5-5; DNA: TGTGCCAGCAGCTTTACAGGGAAAGGTCAGCCCCAGCATTTT; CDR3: CASSFTGKGQPQHF
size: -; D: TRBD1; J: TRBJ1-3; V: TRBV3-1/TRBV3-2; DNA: TGTGCCAGCAGCGAGGGGGCAGCCGGAAACACCATATATTTT; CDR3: CASSEGAAGNTIYF
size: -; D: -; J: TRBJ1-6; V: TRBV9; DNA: TGTGCCAGCAGCGTAGTCCCGGAGAGTGATTCACCCCTCCACTTT; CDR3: CASSVVPESDSPLHF
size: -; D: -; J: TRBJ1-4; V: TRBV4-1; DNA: TGCGCCAGCAGCCAAACGCAGGGGCTGCGCGGTGAAAAACTGTTTTTT; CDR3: CASSQTQGLRGEKLFF
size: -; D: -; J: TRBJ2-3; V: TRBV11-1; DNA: TGTGCCAGCAGCATGGCCGGGTTTACGCAGTATTTT; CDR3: CASSMAGFTQYF
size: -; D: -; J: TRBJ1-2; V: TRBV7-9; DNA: TGTGCCAGCAGCGCGGGGGGTTCCGGAGGCTACACCTTC; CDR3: CASSAGGSGGYTF